This TCR beta chain was retrieved from a study of T-cell memory formation after mild COVID-19 (dated by TCRdb to the early 2020s). With regard to the full study: TCR sequence clusters from the two donors were largely donor specific. Longitudinal TCRalpha and TCRbeta repertoire sequencing tracked T-cell clones expanding and contracting after mild COVID-19 in two donors. The cohort comprised two young, previously healthy adult volunteers, one female and one male. Paper-wide results and their limitations: SARS-CoV-2 specificity of the second-wave clones peaking on day 37 was not confirmed. Some responding clones were found in pre-infection memory, which suggests that pre-existing cross-reactive memory T cells took part in the SARS-CoV-2 response. Clones that contracted from day 15 to 85 showed balanced CD4/CD8 phenotypes, whereas a second wave of clones that expanded from day 15 to 37 leaned towards CD4+. Only a couple of mild cases were covered by the study, and larger cohorts that include severe cases with pre-infection samples were considered necessary. Contracting CD4+ clones were located mainly in the CM and EM memory subsets, whereas CD8+ clones were found to be enriched in EMRA.

The junction shows trimming of 5 bases on V and 6 bases on J, and the gene matches do not reach 3 bases of it. From cysteine to phenylalanine, the CDR3 is 13 amino acids long. The only DNA kept is the CDR3, 39 bases in frame from the first base. Ficoll-Paque density gradient centrifugation was used to isolate PBMCs. Sequencer: Illumina NovaSeq 6000. TCRalpha and TCRbeta cDNA libraries were constructed by 5'RACE with constant-segment primers, with sample barcodes and unique molecular identifiers being introduced. Trizol reagent was used to extract RNA from every sample. Amplification of the libraries took two PCR steps, and the second step added a second sample barcode plus Illumina TruSeq adapters. The libraries were sequenced on an Illumina NovaSeq using 2 x 150 bp paired-end reads. Per the authors' processing: Demultiplexing of reads and collapsing into UMI-guided consensus sequences were performed with migec v1.2.7. Using mixcr v2.1.11, UMI consensuses were aligned to TRA and TRB V and J templates and then assembled into clonotypes. A clonotype was counted as expanded or contracted only when both edgeR and NoisET called the clonotype significant, with the noise models trained on biological replicates. edgeR calls used a false discovery rate-adjusted p below 0.01 and a log2 fold-change threshold of 1. As an exploratory analysis of dynamics, max-normalized trajectories of the 1000 most abundant clonotypes were examined with PCA combined with hierarchical clustering. Separately sequenced CD4+ and CD8+ repertoires were used to assign the CD4 or CD8 phenotype of responding clones. Using fastp at Q25 and MiXCR, TCRdb reprocessed the public reads and kept productive beta chains. CDR3 protein sequences are deduplicated, and each keeps its most common genes and DNA. What appears here as the V and J calls and clone size reflects TCRdb's work, not the paper's. A total of around 260,000 distinct CDR3 sequences appear in this sample, 16% of them only once. The biggest ten clones account for roughly a fifth of the sample.

In this sample, this clonotype turned up a few times. No antigen is known for it. The sample holds no much larger clone one base away, and base qualities are not on file. Source material: PBMCs or a T cell subset sorted from them (not recorded which). The TCR originated in a man aged 18 to 30 who had mild COVID-19 (a few samples of this study predate the infection). The sample titles of this study are shuffled in the database, so cell type and time point are left out; the donor was told from shared clones. The sequence is built from TRBV12-3 or TRBV12-4 and TRBJ1-2, with TRBD1 identical over 10 junction bases. The nucleotide sequence reads as follows: TGTGCCAGCAGTCGACAGGGGGCAAATGGCTACACCTTC. It encodes CASSRQGANGYTF.